This T cell receptor beta chain was captured by sequencing in a study of T cells in Graves' hyperthyroidism and ophthalmopathy. About the research overall: Peripheral blood samples were taken at initial diagnosis, prior to any treatment.

Diagnostic decisions used clinical symptoms, serum thyroxine and TRAb, thyroid ultrasound and orbital computed tomography. V trimming: 5 bases; J trimming: 7 bases; junction bases outside the gene matches: 10. Per germline, CDR1 SGHTA and CDR2 FQGTGA. The CDR3 contains 15 residues. TCR beta CDR3 regions were amplified from RNA. When the TCR CDR3 underwent first-round RT-PCR, the HTBI primer set was used. TCRdb itself ran the multiplex PCR reads through MiXCR, one entry per CDR3 protein. This table holds roughly 380,000 distinct CDR3 sequences, 11% to 15% found once. This clonotype was obtained from a woman aged 55-69 years with Graves' hyperthyroidism. The source material was blood. The chain recombines TRBV7-3 with TRBJ2-1; TRBD2 matches 8 bases. The CDR3 nucleotides are TGTGCCAGCAGCCCAATGGCCGGGACTAGTAATGAGCAGTTCTTC. This gives the protein CASSPMAGTSNEQFF.